This T cell receptor (beta chain) was recorded in a study of PD-1 blockade in mismatch repair-deficient tumors. V shed 4 bases and J 2 bases; nucleotides not matched to a gene: 5. CDR1 is SGDLS, CDR2 YYNGEE, per germline. The CDR3 has 14 residues. PCR or immunohistochemistry showed mismatch repair deficiency in every enrolled patient. Sequencing was performed with immunoSEQ multiplex PCR; in TCRdb, only in-frame clones are kept and a portion is missing. The sample holds 120,000 or so clones, around 87% seen once. The specimen comprised peripheral blood, sampled 44 weeks after starting pembrolizumab. This chain connects TRBV9 to TRBJ2-5, with 7 bases identical to TRBD1. The source is an adult with mismatch repair-deficient cancer. CDR3 nucleotides: TGTGCCAGCAGCCGGACAGGCCTACAAGAGACCCAGTACTTC. This codes for CASSRTGLQETQYF.